These 30 T cell receptor beta chains came from one sample sequenced in a study of T cell responses to AZD1222 COVID-19 vaccine (dated by TCRdb to the early 2020s). Per the publication, the time point label means: about 28 days (+/-7) after the second vaccine dose. The method behind the library was the immunoSEQ multiplex PCR assay. TCRdb re-hosts the immuneACCESS table, in-frame sequences only. Its copies lack some clones; in the studies checked, an unresolved V gene accounts for under half of them, and the cause for the rest is not known. The sample table holds 150,000 to 200,000 clones, of which under 95% were seen once. The ten largest clones add up to 5.1% of the sample. The sequencing here drew on peripheral blood, taken 28 days after the second AZD1222 dose. The source is an adult who received the AZD1222 COVID-19 vaccine.

The chain combines TRBV5-4 with TRBJ2-7, with a weak D call TRBD2 (7 bases). CDR3 size: 14 residues. Germline-derived CDR1 and CDR2 are SGHNT and YYREEE (reference sequence). Trimming removed 2 bases at V and 3 bases at J, with 12 bases between. The CDR3 DNA follows: TGTGCCAGCAGCTTAGGGGGGAGGGACTACGAGCAGTACTTC. Its protein product is CASSLGGRDYEQYF. The whole variable domain, remainder taken from reference TRBV5-4 and TRBJ2-7, is ETGVTQSPTHLIKTRGQQVTLRCSSQSGHNTVSWYQQALGQGPQFIFQYYREEENGRGNFPPRFSGLQFPNYSSELNVNALELDDSALYLCASSLGGRDYEQYFGPGTRLTVT.

J is TRBJ1-1 and V is TRBV6-5; 8 bases match TRBD1. CDR1 is MNHEY, CDR2 SVGAGI, per germline. This CDR3 is built from 15 residues. Losses at the gene ends were 6 bases for V and 1 base for J; bases not matched to a gene: 7. The CDR3 DNA follows: TGTGCCAGCAGAGGAACAGGGGGAAAGAACACTGAAGCTTTCTTT. Translation gives CASRGTGGKNTEAFF.

The rearrangement joins TRBV6-2 or TRBV6-3 to TRBJ2-1; D is uncertain. The CDR3 has 13 amino acids. Germline-derived CDR1 and CDR2 are MNHEY and SVGEGT. The V end lost 2 bases, the J end lost 5 bases, and 7 bases lay between the germline ends. The CDR3 DNA sequence: TGTGCCAGCAGTTACCCCCGGGACAATGAGCAGTTCTTC. Its protein is CASSYPRDNEQFF.

V is TRBV27 and J is TRBJ2-5, with 8 bases fitting TRBD2. Per the germline V gene, CDR1 is MNHEY and CDR2 is SMNVEV (reference sequence). Trimming cost V 2 bases and J 4 bases; bases outside gene matches: 3. The CDR3 totals 14 residues. This CDR3 reads CASSLTGGRETQYF. Here the CDR3 DNA reads TGTGCCAGCAGTTTAACGGGAGGGCGAGAGACCCAGTACTTC.

CDR3 coding DNA: TGTGCCAGCAGCCATAGAAACTCGATTCGTCCCAATGAGCAGTTCTTC. Its translation: CASSHRNSIRPNEQFF. The rearrangement links TRBV3-1 (or the pseudogene TRBV3-2) to TRBJ2-1; D is uncertain. This CDR3 region has 16 residues. Per germline, CDR1 LGHDT and CDR2 YNNKEL (reference sequence). V lost 3 bases and J 6 bases, leaving 18 bases between the germline ends.

The V and J genes are TRBV6-1 and TRBJ2-5; D is ambiguous. Trimming left V 1 base short and J 5 bases short, with 17 bases between. The germline CDR1 and CDR2 sequences are MNHNS and SASEGT. This CDR3 is 16 amino acids long. The CDR3 here is CASSEGNTKGWETQYF. CDR3 in DNA: TGTGCCAGCAGTGAAGGGAATACGAAGGGTTGGGAGACCCAGTACTTC.

The chain combines TRBV18 with TRBJ1-1, with TRBD1 matching over 8 bases. Losses at the gene ends were 8 bases for V and 1 base for J; bases not matched to a gene: 3. Germline V CDR1 and CDR2: KGHSH, LQKENI. The CDR3 totals 13 residues. This CDR3 reads CASQGTGNTEAFF. The DNA for the CDR3 is TGTGCCAGCCAGGGGACAGGGAACACTGAAGCTTTCTTT.

This clone has just a few counts. The CDR3 loop is CASSVGRDRNEQFF. In nucleotides, the CDR3 is TGTGCCAGCAGCGTAGGGCGGGACCGCAATGAGCAGTTCTTC. This chain uses TRBV9 with TRBJ2-1, with a weak D call TRBD2 (6 bases). CDR1 and CDR2 (germline): SGDLS, YYNGEE. This CDR3 is built from 14 residues. The V and J ends lost 0 bases and 6 bases respectively, with 10 bases between them.

V is TRBV11-2 and J is TRBJ1-5; D gene ambiguous. Germline-derived CDR1 and CDR2 are SGHAT and FQNNGV. Trimming removed 2 bases from V and 2 bases from J, with 13 bases in between. This CDR3 spans 16 amino acids. CDR3 residues: CASSLSWGLGNQPQHF. In DNA form, the CDR3 reads TGTGCCAGCAGCTTAAGTTGGGGTCTGGGCAATCAGCCCCAGCATTTT.

This clone was seen a single time. The chain links TRBV23-1 to TRBJ1-3; D might be TRBD1 (6 bases). TRBV23-1 is designated an ORF whose function remains uncertain. V gave up 8 bases and J gave up 3 bases, with 17 bases separating them. The CDR3 runs to 15 residues. CDR3: CASATGHSGGNTIYF. CDR3 nucleotides: TGCGCCAGCGCTACAGGGCATAGCGGTGGAAACACCATATATTTT.

This chain joins TRBV29-1 and TRBJ2-3, with TRBD2 as a possible D gene (5 bases). This CDR3 is 12 amino acids long. The germline gives CDR1 SQVTM, CDR2 ANQGSEA. For the CDR3, the DNA is TGCAGTGCCCCCCTAGCAGGAGATACGCAGTATTTT. It translates to CSAPLAGDTQYF.

For the CDR3, the DNA is TGTGCCAGCAGCTTAGTTAGGGCTAGCGGGCCCTTTGGGGCGTTCTTC. It yields the protein CASSLVRASGPFGAFF. The V and J genes are TRBV7-2 and TRBJ2-1; 8 positions agree with TRBD2. The germline CDR1 and CDR2 sequences are SGHTA and FQGNSA. V shed 1 base and J 15 bases; nucleotides not matched to a gene: 17. This CDR3 is 16 amino acids long.

Here the CDR3 DNA reads TGTGCCAGCAGTTCGATAGCGGGAGGTATTTCCTACGAGCAGTACTTC. This gives the protein CASSSIAGGISYEQYF. The chain uses TRBV28 and TRBJ2-7; 10 bases are a match to TRBD2. Germline V gene data show CDR1 as MDHEN and CDR2 as SYDVKM. V was pared by 4 bases and J by 1 base, with 7 bases of the junction left unmatched. CDR3 length: 16 residues.

This chain uses TRBV29-1 with TRBJ1-4; D uncertain. The CDR3 covers 14 residues. The germline gives CDR1 SQVTM, CDR2 ANQGSEA. Trimming removed 8 bases at V and 8 bases at J, with 21 bases between. The chain's CDR3 is CSTNDVHDGEKLFF. In DNA form, the CDR3 reads TGCAGCACCAACGATGTGCACGATGGGGAAAAACTGTTTTTT. The complete variable domain, with remaining parts taken from reference TRBV29-1 and TRBJ1-4, reads SAVISQKPSRDICQRGTSLTIQCQVDSQVTMMFWYRQQPGQSLTLIATANQGSEATYESGFVIDKFPISRPNLTFSTLTVSNMSPEDSSIYLCSTNDVHDGEKLFFGSGTQLSVL.

The chain joins TRBV21-1 to TRBJ1-1; the table gives TRBD1 as D, unverified against the DNA. TRBV21-1 is labeled a pseudogene. There are 13 residues in the CDR3. CDR3 coding DNA: TGTGCCAGCAGCGCCCAAACAGGGGGCGTAGCTTTCTTT. Residues: CASSAQTGGVAFF.

The chain recombines TRBV3-1 (or the pseudogene TRBV3-2) with TRBJ2-7; D call uncertain. The CDR3 has 15 residues. The V and J ends lost 4 bases and 0 bases respectively, with 13 bases between them. From germline, CDR1 is LGHDT and CDR2 YNNKEL (reference sequence). The CDR3 loop is CASSPPPANSYEQYF. In DNA form, the CDR3 reads TGTGCCAGCAGCCCCCCCCCGGCGAACTCCTACGAGCAGTACTTC.

The V gene is TRBV9, the J gene TRBJ1-3; D uncertain. CDR3 length equals 14 residues. The germline gives CDR1 SGDLS, CDR2 YYNGEE. Trimming pared 3 bases from V and 8 bases from J, leaving 15 bases between. The chain's CDR3 is CASSEGTIVDTIYF. The CDR3 coding sequence is TGTGCCAGCAGCGAAGGTACAATTGTGGACACCATATATTTT. The entire variable domain, with the rest obtained from reference TRBV9 and TRBJ1-3, is as follows: DSGVTQTPKHLITATGQRVTLRCSPRSGDLSVYWYQQSLDQGLQFLIQYYNGEERAKGNILERFSAQQFPDLHSELNLSSLELGDSALYFCASSEGTIVDTIYFGEGSWLTVV.

This clone was seen only once. The chain has TRBV5-1 and TRBJ1-4; D call uncertain. The V gene's germline CDR1 is SGHRS and CDR2 YFSETQ. The CDR3 has 14 amino acids. Between the trimmed V and J ends, which lost 4 bases and 7 bases, there was a span of 14 bases. The CDR3 nucleotides read TGCGCCAGCAGCGTCCAAGGCTACGGTGAAAAACTGTTTTTT. It translates to CASSVQGYGEKLFF.

The V gene is TRBV5-1, the J gene TRBJ2-1; weak D call: TRBD1 (5 bases). Trimming left V 1 base short and J 9 bases short, with 14 bases between. This CDR3 has 14 residues. Per the germline V gene, CDR1 is SGHRS and CDR2 is YFSETQ. The CDR3 is CASSLIGASGEQFF. DNA of the CDR3: TGCGCCAGCAGCTTGATAGGGGCGAGTGGTGAGCAGTTCTTC.

The chain uses TRBV5-1 and TRBJ1-4; possible D gene TRBD1, 5 bases. CDR3 length: 16 residues. V dropped 0 bases and J dropped 5 bases, with 14 bases sitting between them. Germline V CDR1 and CDR2: SGHRS, YFSETQ. The CDR3 loop reads CASSLGYQGLNEKLFF. The CDR3 nucleotides read TGCGCCAGCAGCTTGGGGTACCAGGGATTAAATGAAAAACTGTTTTTT.

The rearrangement links TRBV15 to TRBJ1-5, with unresolved D. The CDR3 is 12 amino acids. From germline, CDR1 is LNHNV and CDR2 YYDKDF (reference sequence). V shed 6 bases and J shed 2 bases, with 5 bases lying between them. The CDR3 here is CATRAGNQPQHF. CDR3 sequence (DNA): TGTGCCACCAGGGCAGGCAATCAGCCCCAGCATTTT.

The rearrangement links TRBV9 to TRBJ1-1; TRBD1 is a possible D gene (6 bases). CDR3 length: 14 residues. The V and J ends lost 0 bases and 1 base respectively, with 7 bases between them. Germline lookup yields CDR1 SGDLS and CDR2 YYNGEE. CDR3 nucleotides: TGTGCCAGCAGCGTAGAGGGGGGGAACACTGAAGCTTTCTTT. Translation gives CASSVEGGNTEAFF.

Here the CDR3 reads CASSDESTGWVGYTF. The CDR3 DNA reads as TGCGCCAGCAGCGATGAGTCGACAGGGTGGGTCGGCTACACCTTC. The chain uses TRBV5-1 and TRBJ1-2, with 7 positions matching TRBD1. The CDR3 runs to 15 residues. The J segment lost 8 bases and the V segment lost 4 bases, leaving 14 bases of the junction unmatched. The germline CDR1 and CDR2 sequences are SGHRS and YFSETQ.

The V gene is TRBV12-5, the J gene TRBJ1-4; 7 nucleotides line up with TRBD1. The V segment lost 3 bases and the J segment 5 bases; nucleotides outside the gene matches: 9. This CDR3 has 16 residues. Germline V gene data show CDR1 as LGHNT and CDR2 as FRNRAP. The CDR3 DNA reads as TGTGCTAGTGGTTTCCCCGTCCGGGACAGAAATGAAAAACTGTTTTTT. Translating gives CASGFPVRDRNEKLFF. Full variable domain (missing parts from reference TRBV12-5 and TRBJ1-4): DARVTQTPRHKVTEMGQEVTMRCQPILGHNTVFWYRQTMMQGLELLAYFRNRAPLDDSGMPKDRFSAEMPDATLATLKIQPSEPRDSAVYFCASGFPVRDRNEKLFFGSGTQLSVL.

The J gene is TRBJ1-1, the V gene TRBV7-3; no clear D gene. The V end was cut by 1 base, the J end by 2 bases, with 8 bases between. The CDR3 has 14 residues. Per the germline V gene, CDR1 is SGHTA and CDR2 is FQGTGA. The CDR3 DNA sequence: TGTGCCAGCAGCTTAAGTGTGGCAAACACTGAAGCTTTCTTT. Translating gives CASSLSVANTEAFF.

The chain couples TRBV5-4 to TRBJ1-1, with 7 positions matching TRBD1. This CDR3 comprises 13 residues. Germline V gene lookup returns CDR1 SGHNT and CDR2 YYREEE (reference sequence). The J segment lost 2 bases and the V segment lost 7 bases, leaving 5 bases of the junction unmatched. The CDR3 DNA sequence: TGTGCCAGCGGGAGGGGGCCTAACACTGAAGCTTTCTTT. This translates into CASGRGPNTEAFF.

This chain joins TRBV4-1 and TRBJ2-2; 8 bases are shared with TRBD1. Germline CDR1 MGHRA, CDR2 YSYEKL. The CDR3 length is 16 residues. V lost 4 bases to trimming and J lost 3 bases; unmatched junction nucleotides: 7. CDR3 in amino acids: CASSPMDRDDTGELFF. CDR3 coding DNA: TGCGCCAGCAGCCCCATGGACAGGGATGACACCGGGGAGCTGTTTTTT.

This clone occurred once. Within the sample, other DNA sequences also encode this same CDR3. The rearrangement uses TRBV6-5 and TRBJ1-1, with D perhaps matching TRBD1 (6 bases). Trimming removed 7 bases from V and 1 base from J, with 13 bases in between. The CDR3 runs 14 residues. Per the germline V gene, CDR1 is MNHEY and CDR2 is SVGAGI. This CDR3 reads CASTTGAPNTEAFF. The CDR3 DNA is TGTGCCAGCACCACGGGGGCCCCGAACACTGAAGCTTTCTTT.

The chain uses TRBV3-1 (or the pseudogene TRBV3-2) and TRBJ1-1; D remains unclear. Germline CDR1 is LGHDT and CDR2 is YNNKEL (reference sequence). V gave up 0 bases and J gave up 5 bases, with 10 bases separating them. The CDR3 loop spans 14 amino acids. The chain's CDR3 is CASSQELRVTEAFF. The CDR3 DNA reads TGTGCCAGCAGCCAAGAACTGCGGGTTACTGAAGCTTTCTTT.

This clone is a singleton in its sample. CDR3 loop: CAWSPGQGRQPQHF. CDR3 sequence (DNA): TGTGCCTGGAGCCCGGGGCAGGGGAGACAGCCCCAGCATTTT. V usage is TRBV30 and J usage is TRBJ1-5, with D tentatively TRBD1 (6 bases). The CDR3 covers 14 residues. Germline V gene lookup returns CDR1 GTSNPN and CDR2 SVGIG (reference sequence). V shed 3 bases and J shed 7 bases, with 16 bases lying between them.